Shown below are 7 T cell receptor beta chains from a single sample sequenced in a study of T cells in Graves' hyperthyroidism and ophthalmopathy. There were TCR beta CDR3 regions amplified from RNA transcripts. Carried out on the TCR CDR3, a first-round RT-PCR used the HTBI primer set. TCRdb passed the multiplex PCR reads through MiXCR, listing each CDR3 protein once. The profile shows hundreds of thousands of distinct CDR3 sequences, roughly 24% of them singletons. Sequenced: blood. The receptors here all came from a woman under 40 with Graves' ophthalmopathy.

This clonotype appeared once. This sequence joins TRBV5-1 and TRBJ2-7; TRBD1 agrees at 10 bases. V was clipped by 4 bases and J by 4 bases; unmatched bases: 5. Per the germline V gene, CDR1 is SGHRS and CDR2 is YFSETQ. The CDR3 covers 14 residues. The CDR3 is CASSHGQGVYEQYF. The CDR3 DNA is TGCGCCAGCAGCCACGGACAGGGGGTTTACGAGCAGTACTTC.

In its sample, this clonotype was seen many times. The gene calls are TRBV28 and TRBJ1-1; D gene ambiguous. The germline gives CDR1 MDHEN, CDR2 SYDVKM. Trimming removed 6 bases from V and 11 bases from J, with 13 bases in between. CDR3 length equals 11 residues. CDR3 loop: CASRTVVGAFF. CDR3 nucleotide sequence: TGTGCCAGCAGGACGGTAGTAGGGGCTTTCTTT.

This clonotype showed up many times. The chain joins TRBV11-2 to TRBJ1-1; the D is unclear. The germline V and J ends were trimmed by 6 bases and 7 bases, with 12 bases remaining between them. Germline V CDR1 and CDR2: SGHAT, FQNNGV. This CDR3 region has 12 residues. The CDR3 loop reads CASRLTWGEAFF. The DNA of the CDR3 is TGTGCCAGCAGGTTAACGTGGGGTGAAGCTTTCTTT.

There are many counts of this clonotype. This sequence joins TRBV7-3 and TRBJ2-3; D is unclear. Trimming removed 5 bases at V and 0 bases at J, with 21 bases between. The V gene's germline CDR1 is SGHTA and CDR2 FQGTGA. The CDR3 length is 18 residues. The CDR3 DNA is TGTGCCAGCAGCCAAGTGGGGTATTCGCTGGCCAGCACAGATACGCAGTATTTT. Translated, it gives CASSQVGYSLASTDTQYF.

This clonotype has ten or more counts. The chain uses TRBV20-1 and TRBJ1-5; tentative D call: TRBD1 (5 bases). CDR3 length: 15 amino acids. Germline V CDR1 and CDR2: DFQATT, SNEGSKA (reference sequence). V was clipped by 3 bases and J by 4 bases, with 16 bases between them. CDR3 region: CSARVGWDVNQPQHF. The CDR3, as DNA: TGCAGTGCTAGGGTAGGGTGGGACGTAAATCAGCCCCAGCATTTT.

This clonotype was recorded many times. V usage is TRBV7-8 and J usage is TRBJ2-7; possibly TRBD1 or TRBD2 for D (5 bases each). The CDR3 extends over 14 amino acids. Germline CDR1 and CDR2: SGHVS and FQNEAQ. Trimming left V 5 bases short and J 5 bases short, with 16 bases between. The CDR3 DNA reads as TGTGCCAGCAGCCCAGGGACCCCGCGGGACGAGCAGTACTTC. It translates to CASSPGTPRDEQYF. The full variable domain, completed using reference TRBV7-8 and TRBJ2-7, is GAGVSQSPRYKVAKRGQDVALRCDPISGHVSLFWYQQALGQGPEFLTYFQNEAQLDKSGLPSDRFFAERPEGSVSTLKIQRTQQEDSAVYLCASSPGTPRDEQYFGPGTRLTVT.

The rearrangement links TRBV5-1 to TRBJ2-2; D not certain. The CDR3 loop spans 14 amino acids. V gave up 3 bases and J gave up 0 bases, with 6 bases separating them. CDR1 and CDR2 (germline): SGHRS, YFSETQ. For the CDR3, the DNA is TGCGCCAGCAGCTGGGCCCCGAACACCGGGGAGCTGTTTTTT. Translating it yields CASSWAPNTGELFF. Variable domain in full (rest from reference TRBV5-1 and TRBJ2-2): KAGVTQTPRYLIKTRGQQVTLSCSPISGHRSVSWYQQTPGQGLQFLFEYFSETQRNKGNFPGRFSGRQFSNSRSEMNVSTLELGDSALYLCASSWAPNTGELFFGEGSRLTVL.